This passage covers 10 T cell receptor beta chains from one sample sequenced in a study of CD8+CD57+ T cells in acquired aplastic anemia. Genomic DNA was employed as the template in profiling TCR beta VDJ and CDR3. TCRdb passed the reads through MiXCR, listing each CDR3 protein once. Of more than 100,000 distinct CDR3 sequences listed, around 48% were seen once; the top ten hold roughly 2.7%. Source material: sorted CD4+, CD8+, or CD8+CD57+ T cells (not recorded which) from PBMCs. Every receptor here comes from a human donor in good health, serving as a control.

This clonotype has a count of ten or more. The gene calls are TRBV9 and TRBJ2-5; a possible D gene is TRBD2 (5 bases). Germline V gene data show CDR1 as SGDLS and CDR2 as YYNGEE. Trimming took off 0 bases at V and 0 bases at J, with 12 bases between the two ends. The CDR3 is made up of 16 amino acids. CDR3 DNA: TGTGCCAGCAGCGTAGTCGGTAGCGCTAACCAAGAGACCCAGTACTTC. As protein: CASSVVGSANQETQYF.

The chain recombines TRBV12-3 or TRBV12-4 with TRBJ2-7; the D gene could be TRBD1 or TRBD2 (5 bases each). V lost 6 bases and J 6 bases, leaving 18 bases between the germline ends. CDR3 length equals 14 residues. CDR3 protein: CASSSSPGRGEQYF. DNA of the CDR3: TGTGCCAGCAGCAGTAGTCCAGGGAGAGGCGAGCAGTACTTC.

This clonotype turned up a few times. A much larger clone sits a single nucleotide away, making a read error possible. CDR3 protein: CASRPQETQYF. In DNA, the CDR3 is TGTGCCAGCAGACCTCAAGAGACCCAGTACTTC. V and J are TRBV9 and TRBJ2-5, with D uncertain. CDR1 and CDR2 from the germline V gene are SGDLS and YYNGEE. V was clipped by 5 bases and J by 2 bases, with 4 bases between them. The CDR3 runs 11 residues. Combining the CDR3 with reference TRBV9 and TRBJ2-5 gives the whole variable domain DSGVTQTPKHLITATGQRVTLRCSPRSGDLSVYWYQQSLDQGLQFLIQYYNGEERAKGNILERFSAQQFPDLHSELNLSSLELGDSALYFCASRPQETQYFGPGTRLLVL.

In this sample, this clonotype turned up many times. The V gene is TRBV20-1, the J gene TRBJ2-7, with D maybe TRBD1 (9 bases). V gave up 4 bases and J gave up 3 bases, with 22 bases separating them. The length of the CDR3 is 16 residues. Germline-derived CDR1 and CDR2 are DFQATT and SNEGSKA (reference sequence). The CDR3 region has the DNA TGCAGTGCTATCACCTCCGGGAGGGACAGGGACTACGAGCAGTACTTC. Residues: CSAITSGRDRDYEQYF.

The chain is built from TRBV10-3 and TRBJ2-7, with TRBD1 matching 12 bases. There are 15 residues in the CDR3. V was clipped by 7 bases and J by 2 bases; unmatched bases: 6. Germline V lookup: CDR1 ENHRY, CDR2 SYGVKD. CDR3 bases: TGTGCCATCATGGGCGGGACAGGGGGCACCTACGAGCAGTACTTC. Translation: CAIMGGTGGTYEQYF.

A remark on this clonotype: Since a much larger clone is just one base distant, this may be a read error. J is TRBJ2-5 and V is TRBV20-1; 10 bases are shared with TRBD2. In germline, CDR1 is DFQATT, CDR2 SNEGSKA (reference sequence). The V gene end was trimmed by 0 bases and the J gene end by 4 bases; junction bases not matched to a gene: 11. This CDR3 contains 17 residues. Here the CDR3 DNA reads TGCAGTGCTAGAGATTCTCAGCGGGGGGGGGTCGGAGAGACCCAGTACTTC. As protein: CSARDSQRGGVGETQYF.

This clonotype is medium-sized (0.01 to 0.1%) in the sample. CDR3 in DNA: TGTGCCAGCAGTGAACCGGGGCCAACAGATACGCAGTATTTT. Its translation is CASSEPGPTDTQYF. The chain is built from TRBV25-1 and TRBJ2-3; D assignment may be TRBD1 or TRBD2 (5 bases each). The V and J ends lost 2 bases and 3 bases respectively, with 9 bases between them. The germline gives CDR1 MGHDK, CDR2 SYGVNS. The CDR3 is 14 residues long.

The gene calls are TRBV7-3 and TRBJ2-7, with 11 positions matching TRBD2. The CDR3 contains 17 residues. The germline V gene encodes CDR1 SGHTA and CDR2 FQGTGA. J gave up 3 bases and V 2 bases, and 9 bases lay outside the gene matches. CDR3 nucleotides: TGTGCCAGCAGCTTACCTCTAGCGGGGGGACAGGGCTACGAGCAGTACTTC. Translating it yields CASSLPLAGGQGYEQYF.

This clonotype was seen repeatedly, ten times or more. J is TRBJ1-1 and V is TRBV5-6, with a possible D match to TRBD1 (5 bases). CDR1 and CDR2 from the germline V gene are SGHDT and YYEEEE. Deletions cut 4 bases from V and 4 bases from J, with 11 bases between. The CDR3 contains 13 residues. CDR3 sequence reads: CASSRVGVTEAFF. The CDR3 nucleotides read TGTGCCAGCAGCCGAGTAGGGGTCACTGAAGCTTTCTTT.

The rearrangement joins TRBV4-1 to TRBJ2-1; the match to TRBD1 covers 11 bases. CDR1 and CDR2 from the germline V gene are MGHRA and YSYEKL. This CDR3 is built from 17 residues. V lost 7 bases, J lost 5 bases, and 13 bases stayed unmatched. The CDR3 region is CASTLTGGQGVNNEQFF. CDR3 coding DNA: TGCGCCAGCACTCTCACCGGGGGACAGGGGGTGAACAATGAGCAGTTCTTC.